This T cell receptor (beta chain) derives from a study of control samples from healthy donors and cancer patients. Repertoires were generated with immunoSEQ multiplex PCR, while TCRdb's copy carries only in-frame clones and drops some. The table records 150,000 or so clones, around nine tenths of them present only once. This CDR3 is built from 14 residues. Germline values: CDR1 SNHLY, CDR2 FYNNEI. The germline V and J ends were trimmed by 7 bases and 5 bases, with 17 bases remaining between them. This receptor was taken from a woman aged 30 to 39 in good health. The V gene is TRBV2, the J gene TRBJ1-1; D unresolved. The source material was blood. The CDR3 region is CASNPQGRGTEAFF. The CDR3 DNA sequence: TGTGCCAGCAACCCGCAAGGGCGAGGGACTGAAGCTTTCTTT.